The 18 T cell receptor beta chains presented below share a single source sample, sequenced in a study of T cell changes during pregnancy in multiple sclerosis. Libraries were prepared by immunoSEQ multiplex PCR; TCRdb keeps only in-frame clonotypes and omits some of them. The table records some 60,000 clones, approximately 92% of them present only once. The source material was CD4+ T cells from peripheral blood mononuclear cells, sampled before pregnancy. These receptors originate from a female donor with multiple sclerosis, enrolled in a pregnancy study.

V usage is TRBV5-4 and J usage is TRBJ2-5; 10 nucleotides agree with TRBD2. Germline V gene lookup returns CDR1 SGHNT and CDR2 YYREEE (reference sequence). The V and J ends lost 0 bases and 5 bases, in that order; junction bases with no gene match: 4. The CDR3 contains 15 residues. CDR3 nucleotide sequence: TGTGCCAGCAGCTTGGAACTAGCGGGGATGGAGACCCAGTACTTC. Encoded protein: CASSLELAGMETQYF.

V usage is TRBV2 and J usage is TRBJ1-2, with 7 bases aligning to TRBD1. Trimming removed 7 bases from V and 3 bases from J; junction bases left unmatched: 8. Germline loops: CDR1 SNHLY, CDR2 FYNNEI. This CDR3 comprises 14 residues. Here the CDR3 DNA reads TGTGCCAGCATCCCAACCGGGACAGACTATGGCTACACCTTC. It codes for CASIPTGTDYGYTF. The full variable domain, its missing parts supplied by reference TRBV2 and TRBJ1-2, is EPEVTQTPSHQVTQMGQEVILRCVPISNHLYFYWYRQILGQKVEFLVSFYNNEISEKSEIFDDQFSVERPDGSNFTLKIRSTKLEDSAMYFCASIPTGTDYGYTFGSGTRLTVV.

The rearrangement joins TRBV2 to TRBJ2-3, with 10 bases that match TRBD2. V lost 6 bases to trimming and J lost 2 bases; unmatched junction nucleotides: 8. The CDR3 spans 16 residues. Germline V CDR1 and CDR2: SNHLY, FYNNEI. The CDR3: CASSAGLARTTDTQYF. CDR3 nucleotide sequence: TGTGCCAGCAGCGCGGGACTAGCGCGAACCACAGATACGCAGTATTTT.

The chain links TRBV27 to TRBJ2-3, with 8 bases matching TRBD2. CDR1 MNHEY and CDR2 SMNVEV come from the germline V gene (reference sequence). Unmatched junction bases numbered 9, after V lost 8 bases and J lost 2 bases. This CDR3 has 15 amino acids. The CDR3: CASGMSGRDTDTQYF. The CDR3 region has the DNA TGTGCCAGCGGAATGAGCGGGAGAGACACAGATACGCAGTATTTT.

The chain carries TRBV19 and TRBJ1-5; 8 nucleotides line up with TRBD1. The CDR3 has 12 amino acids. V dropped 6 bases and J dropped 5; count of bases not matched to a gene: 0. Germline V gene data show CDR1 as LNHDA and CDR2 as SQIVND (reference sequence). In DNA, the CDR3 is TGTGCCAGTAGGGACAGGGATCAGCCCCAGCATTTT. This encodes CASRDRDQPQHF.

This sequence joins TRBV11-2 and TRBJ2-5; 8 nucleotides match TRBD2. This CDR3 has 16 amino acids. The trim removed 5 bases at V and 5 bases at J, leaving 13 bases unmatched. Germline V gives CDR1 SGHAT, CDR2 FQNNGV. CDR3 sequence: CASSTLTGGARETQYF. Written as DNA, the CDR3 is TGTGCCAGCAGCACACTAACGGGGGGGGCACGGGAGACCCAGTACTTC. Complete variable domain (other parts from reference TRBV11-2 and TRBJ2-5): EAGVAQSPRYKIIEKRQSVAFWCNPISGHATLYWYQQILGQGPKLLIQFQNNGVVDDSQLPKDRFSAERLKGVDSTLKIQPAKLEDSAVYLCASSTLTGGARETQYFGPGTRLLVL.

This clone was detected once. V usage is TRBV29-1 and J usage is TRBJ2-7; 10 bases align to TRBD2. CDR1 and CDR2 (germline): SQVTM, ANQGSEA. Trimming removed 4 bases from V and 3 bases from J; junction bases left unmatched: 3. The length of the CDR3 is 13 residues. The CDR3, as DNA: TGCAGCGTTGTACTAGCGGGATTCTACGAGCAGTACTTC. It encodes CSVVLAGFYEQYF.

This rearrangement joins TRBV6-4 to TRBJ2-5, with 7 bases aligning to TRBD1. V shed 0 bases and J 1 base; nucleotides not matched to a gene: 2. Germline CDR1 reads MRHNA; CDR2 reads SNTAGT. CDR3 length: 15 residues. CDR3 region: CASSDSDRSQETQYF. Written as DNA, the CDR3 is TGTGCCAGCAGTGACTCGGACAGGTCCCAAGAGACCCAGTACTTC.

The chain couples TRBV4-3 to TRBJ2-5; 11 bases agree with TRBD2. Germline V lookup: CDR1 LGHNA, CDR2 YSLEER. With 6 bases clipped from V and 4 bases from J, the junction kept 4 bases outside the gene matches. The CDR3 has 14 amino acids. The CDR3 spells CASRSLAGGETQYF. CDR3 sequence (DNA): TGCGCCAGCAGATCTCTAGCGGGAGGAGAGACCCAGTACTTC.

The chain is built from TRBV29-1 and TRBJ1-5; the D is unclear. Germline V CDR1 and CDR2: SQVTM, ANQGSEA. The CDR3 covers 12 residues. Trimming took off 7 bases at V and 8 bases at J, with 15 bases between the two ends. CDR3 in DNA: TGCAGCGCCGGTGGTTCGGGAAAGCCCCAGCATTTT. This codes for CSAGGSGKPQHF.

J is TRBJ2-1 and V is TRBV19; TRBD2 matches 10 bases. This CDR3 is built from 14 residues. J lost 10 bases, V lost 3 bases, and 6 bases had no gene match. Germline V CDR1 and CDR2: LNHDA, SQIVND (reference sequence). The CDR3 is CASSMLAGVGEQFF. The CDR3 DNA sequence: TGTGCCAGTAGTATGCTAGCGGGAGTAGGAGAGCAGTTCTTC.

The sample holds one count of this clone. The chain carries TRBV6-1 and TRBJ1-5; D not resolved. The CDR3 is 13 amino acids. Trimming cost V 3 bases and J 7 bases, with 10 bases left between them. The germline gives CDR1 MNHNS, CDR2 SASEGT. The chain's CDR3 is CASSDEGWQPQHF. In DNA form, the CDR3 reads TGTGCCAGCAGTGACGAGGGCTGGCAGCCCCAGCATTTT.

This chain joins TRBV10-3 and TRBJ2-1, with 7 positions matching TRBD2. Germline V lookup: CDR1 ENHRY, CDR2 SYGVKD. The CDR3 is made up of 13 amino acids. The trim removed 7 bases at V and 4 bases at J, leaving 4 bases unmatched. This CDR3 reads CAITTSEYNEQFF. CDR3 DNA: TGTGCCATCACAACTAGCGAATACAATGAGCAGTTCTTC.

The CDR3 nucleotides are TGCGCCAGCAGCCGGATACAGGGGTCCTACGAGCAGTACTTC. Protein: CASSRIQGSYEQYF. This chain connects TRBV4-1 to TRBJ2-7, with 7 positions matching TRBD1. The V gene's germline CDR1 is MGHRA and CDR2 YSYEKL. The CDR3 is made up of 14 amino acids. Trimming cost V 4 bases and J 1 base; bases outside gene matches: 4.

CDR3 DNA sequence: TGTGCCAGCAGCGAAATCCGGCGACTGGGAGGAGAAGCTTTCTTT. The encoded protein is CASSEIRRLGGEAFF. V is TRBV9 and J is TRBJ1-1; no definite D call. The CDR3 is 15 residues long. Trimming stripped 3 bases from V and 8 bases from J, with 20 bases between. Germline V lookup: CDR1 SGDLS, CDR2 YYNGEE.

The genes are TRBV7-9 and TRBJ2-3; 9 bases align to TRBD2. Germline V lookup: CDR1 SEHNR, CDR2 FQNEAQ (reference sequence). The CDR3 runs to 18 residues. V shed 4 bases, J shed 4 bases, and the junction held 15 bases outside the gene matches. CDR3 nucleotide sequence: TGTGCCAGCAGCTCCCATATAGCAGGACTAGCGCGCGCAGATACGCAGTATTTT. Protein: CASSSHIAGLARADTQYF.

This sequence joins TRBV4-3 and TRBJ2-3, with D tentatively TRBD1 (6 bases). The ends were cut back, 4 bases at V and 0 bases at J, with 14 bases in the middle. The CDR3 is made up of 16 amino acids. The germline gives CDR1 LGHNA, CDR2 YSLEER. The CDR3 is CASSPRRGRSTDTQYF. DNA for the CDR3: TGCGCCAGCAGCCCCCGCAGGGGCCGTAGCACAGATACGCAGTATTTT.

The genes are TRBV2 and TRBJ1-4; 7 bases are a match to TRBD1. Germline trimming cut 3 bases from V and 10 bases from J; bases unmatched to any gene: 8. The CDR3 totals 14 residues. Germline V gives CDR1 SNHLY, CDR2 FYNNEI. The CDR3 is CASSERGGAGKLFF. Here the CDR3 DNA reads TGTGCCAGCAGTGAGCGAGGGGGCGCAGGAAAACTGTTTTTT.